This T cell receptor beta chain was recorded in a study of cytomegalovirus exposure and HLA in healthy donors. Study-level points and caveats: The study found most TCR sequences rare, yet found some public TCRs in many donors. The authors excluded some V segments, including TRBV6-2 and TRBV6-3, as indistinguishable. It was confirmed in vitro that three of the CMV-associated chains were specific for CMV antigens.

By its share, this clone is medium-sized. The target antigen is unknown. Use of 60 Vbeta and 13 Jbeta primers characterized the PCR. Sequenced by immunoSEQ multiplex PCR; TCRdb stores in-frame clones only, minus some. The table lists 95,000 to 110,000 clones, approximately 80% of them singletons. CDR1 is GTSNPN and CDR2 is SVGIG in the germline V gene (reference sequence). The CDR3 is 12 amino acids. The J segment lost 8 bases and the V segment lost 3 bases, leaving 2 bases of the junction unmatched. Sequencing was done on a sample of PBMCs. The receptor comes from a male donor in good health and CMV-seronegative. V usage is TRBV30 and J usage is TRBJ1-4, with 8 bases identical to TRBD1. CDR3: CAWRGTGEKLFF. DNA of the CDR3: TGTGCCTGGAGAGGGACAGGCGAAAAACTGTTTTTT.